Listed below are T cell receptor beta chains from one sample, sequenced in a study of T-cell memory formation after mild COVID-19. TCRdb re-derived calls from the 5' RACE reads in MiXCR, one entry per CDR3 protein. Of tens of thousands of distinct CDR3 sequences listed, roughly 8% are singletons. Sequencing was done on a sample of PBMCs or a T cell subset sorted from them (not recorded which). Source of these receptors: a young man who had mild COVID-19 (a few samples of this study predate the infection). Cell type and time point are not known. CDR3s include the opening cysteine and the closing phenylalanine or tryptophan. A D gene is named only where the DNA matches it firmly. Size is omitted from some rows. Given values are once, few, many or a class for expanded clones.

abundance,j_gene,len,d_gene,v_gene,CDR3aa,CDR3nt
-,TRBJ2-7,16,-,TRBV5-1,CASSPQGFQGGHEQYF,TGCGCCAGCAGCCCGCAGGGTTTTCAGGGTGGCCACGAGCAGTACTTC
many,TRBJ2-5,16,-,TRBV7-8,CASSLGRRAPRGTQYF,TGTGCCAGCAGCTTAGGGAGGCGTGCCCCCCGGGGGACCCAGTACTTC
few,TRBJ2-5,15,-,TRBV5-1,CASSLFDMSQETQYF,TGCGCCAGCAGCTTGTTCGATATGAGCCAAGAGACCCAGTACTTC
-,TRBJ1-5,17,-,TRBV4-1,CASSQETGWRSNQPQHF,TGCGCCAGCAGCCAAGAAACAGGGTGGAGGAGCAATCAGCCCCAGCATTTT
-,TRBJ2-1,14,TRBD1,TRBV7-3,CASSLGQGGNEQFF,TGTGCCAGCAGCCTGGGACAGGGGGGCAATGAGCAGTTCTTC
-,TRBJ2-7,15,-,TRBV5-1,CASSLAGRSSYEQYF,TGCGCCAGCAGCCTAGCCGGACGGAGCTCCTACGAGCAGTACTTC
-,TRBJ1-2,14,TRBD1,TRBV29-1,CSVDTRQGPNGYTF,TGCAGCGTTGACACACGACAGGGCCCAAATGGCTACACCTTC
few,TRBJ1-2,16,TRBD1,TRBV4-3,CASSQAATGTGLGYTF,TGCGCCAGCAGCCAAGCTGCGACCGGGACAGGTCTAGGCTACACCTTC
-,TRBJ2-2,16,-,TRBV19,CASSISGPINTGELFF,TGTGCCAGTAGTATTTCGGGGCCCATTAACACCGGGGAGCTGTTTTTT
few,TRBJ2-3,12,-,TRBV6-2/TRBV6-3,CASTYSLDTQYF,TGTGCCAGCACCTACTCTCTCGATACGCAGTATTTT
-,TRBJ1-2,13,-,TRBV20-1,CSASQGNKYGYTF,TGCAGTGCTAGTCAGGGGAATAAATATGGCTACACCTTC
-,TRBJ2-1,17,-,TRBV6-6,CASSKLEGGSLNNEQFF,TGTGCCAGCAGCAAACTCGAGGGGGGGTCCTTAAACAATGAGCAGTTCTTC
-,TRBJ1-3,16,-,TRBV7-2,CASSLAARSQGNTIYF,TGTGCCAGCAGCTTAGCGGCGCGAAGTCAGGGAAACACCATATATTTT
-,TRBJ1-2,13,-,TRBV6-6,CASSYSREGSYTF,TGTGCCAGCAGTTACTCGAGGGAGGGGAGCTACACCTTC
few,TRBJ2-7,16,-,TRBV18,CASSPAGAGVLYEQYF,TGTGCCAGCTCACCGGCTGGGGCAGGGGTGTTGTACGAGCAGTACTTC
medium-sized,TRBJ2-2,16,TRBD2,TRBV3-1,CASSQGLAGATGELFF,TGTGCCAGCAGCCAAGGTCTAGCGGGAGCAACCGGGGAGCTGTTTTTT
-,TRBJ1-1,10,-,TRBV29-1,CSVQNTEAFF,TGCAGCGTGCAGAACACTGAAGCTTTCTTT
-,TRBJ1-2,17,-,TRBV4-3,CASSPYGVSKANYGYTF,TGCGCCAGCAGCCCTTACGGCGTCTCCAAAGCTAACTATGGCTACACCTTC
-,TRBJ1-1,14,-,TRBV3-1,CASSPSEANTEAFF,TGTGCCAGCAGCCCGAGTGAGGCTAACACTGAAGCTTTCTTT
-,TRBJ1-3,13,-,TRBV6-6,CASSYVSGDTIYF,TGTGCCAGCAGTTACGTTTCAGGGGACACCATATATTTT
few,TRBJ2-3,14,TRBD1,TRBV2,CASRGTVTTDTQYF,TGTGCCAGCAGAGGGACAGTAACCACAGATACGCAGTATTTT
-,TRBJ2-2,14,TRBD2,TRBV5-1,CASSFSGGTGELFF,TGCGCCAGCAGCTTCAGCGGGGGCACCGGGGAGCTGTTTTTT
-,TRBJ1-1,12,-,TRBV20-1,CSASQGTTEAFF,TGCAGTGCGTCCCAGGGGACCACTGAAGCTTTCTTT
few,TRBJ2-7,14,-,TRBV6-5,CASSKDSNSYEQYF,TGTGCCAGCAGCAAAGACAGCAACTCCTACGAGCAGTACTTC
-,TRBJ2-6,15,-,TRBV7-2,CASRPTGSGANVLTF,TGTGCCAGCAGACCAACAGGGTCCGGGGCCAACGTCCTGACTTTC
few,TRBJ2-5,13,-,TRBV7-2,CASSFGIQETQYF,TGTGCCAGCAGCTTCGGGATCCAAGAGACCCAGTACTTC
few,TRBJ2-5,15,TRBD2,TRBV27,CASSLRPGGQETQYF,TGTGCCAGCAGTTTGCGCCCGGGAGGCCAAGAGACCCAGTACTTC